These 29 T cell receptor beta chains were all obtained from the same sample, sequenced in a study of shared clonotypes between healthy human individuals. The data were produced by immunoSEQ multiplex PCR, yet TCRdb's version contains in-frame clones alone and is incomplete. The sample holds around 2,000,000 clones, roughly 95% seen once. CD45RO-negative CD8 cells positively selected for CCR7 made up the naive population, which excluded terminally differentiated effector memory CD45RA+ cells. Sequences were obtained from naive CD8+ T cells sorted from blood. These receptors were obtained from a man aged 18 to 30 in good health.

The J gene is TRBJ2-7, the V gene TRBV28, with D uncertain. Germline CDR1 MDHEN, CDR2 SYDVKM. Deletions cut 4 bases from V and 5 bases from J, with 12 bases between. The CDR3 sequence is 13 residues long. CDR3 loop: CASSYILRHEQYF. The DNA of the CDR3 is TGTGCCAGCAGTTATATCTTAAGACACGAGCAGTACTTC.

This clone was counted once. The CDR3 bases are TGTGCCAGCAGCTTAGATTACACAGATACGCAGTATTTT. Protein sequence: CASSLDYTDTQYF. V gene TRBV11-2 combines with J gene TRBJ2-3; D remains unclear. In germline, CDR1 is SGHAT, CDR2 FQNNGV. The V end was cut by 0 bases, the J end by 2 bases, with 3 bases between. The CDR3 consists of 13 residues.

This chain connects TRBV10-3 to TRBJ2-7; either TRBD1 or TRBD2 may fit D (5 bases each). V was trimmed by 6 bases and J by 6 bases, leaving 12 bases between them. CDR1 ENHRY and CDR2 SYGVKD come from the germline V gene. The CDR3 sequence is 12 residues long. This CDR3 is CAIRGPGGEQYF. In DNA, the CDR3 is TGTGCCATCAGAGGTCCTGGGGGCGAGCAGTACTTC.

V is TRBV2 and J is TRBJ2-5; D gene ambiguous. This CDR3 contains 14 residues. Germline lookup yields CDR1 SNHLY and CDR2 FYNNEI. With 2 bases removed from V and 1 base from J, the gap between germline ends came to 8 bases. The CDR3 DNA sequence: TGTGCCAGCAGTGAACAGGTCGCCCAAGAGACCCAGTACTTC. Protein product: CASSEQVAQETQYF.

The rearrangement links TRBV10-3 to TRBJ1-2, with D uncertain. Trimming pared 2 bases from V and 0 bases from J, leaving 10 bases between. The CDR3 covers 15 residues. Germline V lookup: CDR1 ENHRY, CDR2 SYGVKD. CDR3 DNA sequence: TGTGCCATCAGTGAGGAGGACGGTGCTAACTATGGCTACACCTTC. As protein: CAISEEDGANYGYTF.

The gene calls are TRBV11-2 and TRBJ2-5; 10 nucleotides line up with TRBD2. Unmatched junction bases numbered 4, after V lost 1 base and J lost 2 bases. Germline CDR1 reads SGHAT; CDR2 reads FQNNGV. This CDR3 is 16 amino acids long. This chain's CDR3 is CASSLVLAGDQETQYF. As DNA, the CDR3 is TGTGCCAGCAGCTTAGTTCTAGCGGGAGATCAAGAGACCCAGTACTTC. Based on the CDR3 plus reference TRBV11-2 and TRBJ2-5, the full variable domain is EAGVAQSPRYKIIEKRQSVAFWCNPISGHATLYWYQQILGQGPKLLIQFQNNGVVDDSQLPKDRFSAERLKGVDSTLKIQPAKLEDSAVYLCASSLVLAGDQETQYFGPGTRLLVL.

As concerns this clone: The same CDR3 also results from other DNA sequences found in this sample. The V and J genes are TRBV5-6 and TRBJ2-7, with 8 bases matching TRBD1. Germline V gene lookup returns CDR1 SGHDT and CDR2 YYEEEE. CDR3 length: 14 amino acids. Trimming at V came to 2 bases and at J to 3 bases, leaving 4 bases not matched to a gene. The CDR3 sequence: CASSFGQGDYEQYF. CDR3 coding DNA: TGTGCCAGCAGCTTCGGACAGGGCGACTACGAGCAGTACTTC.

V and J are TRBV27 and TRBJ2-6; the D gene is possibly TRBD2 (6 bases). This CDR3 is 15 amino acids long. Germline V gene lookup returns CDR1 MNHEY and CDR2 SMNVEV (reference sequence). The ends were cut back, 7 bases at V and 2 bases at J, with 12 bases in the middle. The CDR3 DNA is TGTGCCAGCACTCCGGGGGTTCCTGGGGCCAACGTCCTGACTTTC. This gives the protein CASTPGVPGANVLTF.

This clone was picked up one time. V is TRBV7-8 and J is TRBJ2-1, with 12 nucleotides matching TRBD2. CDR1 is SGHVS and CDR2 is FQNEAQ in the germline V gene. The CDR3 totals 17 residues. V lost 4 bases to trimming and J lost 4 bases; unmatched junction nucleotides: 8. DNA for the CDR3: TGTGCCAGCAGCTCTCGACTAGCGGGGGTCATTTACAATGAGCAGTTCTTC. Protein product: CASSSRLAGVIYNEQFF.

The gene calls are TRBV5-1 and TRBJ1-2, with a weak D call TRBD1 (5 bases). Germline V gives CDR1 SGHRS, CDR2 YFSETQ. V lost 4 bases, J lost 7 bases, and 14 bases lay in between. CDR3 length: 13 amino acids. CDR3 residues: CASSASRESGYTF. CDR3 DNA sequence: TGCGCCAGCAGCGCAAGCAGGGAGAGTGGCTACACCTTC. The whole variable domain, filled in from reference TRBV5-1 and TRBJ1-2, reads KAGVTQTPRYLIKTRGQQVTLSCSPISGHRSVSWYQQTPGQGLQFLFEYFSETQRNKGNFPGRFSGRQFSNSRSEMNVSTLELGDSALYLCASSASRESGYTFGSGTRLTVV.

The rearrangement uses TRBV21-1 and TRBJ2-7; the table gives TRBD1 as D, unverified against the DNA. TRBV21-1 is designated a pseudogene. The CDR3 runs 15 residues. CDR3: CASSKSRTGIHEQYF. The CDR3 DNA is TGTGCCAGCAGCAAATCGAGGACAGGGATTCACGAGCAGTACTTC.

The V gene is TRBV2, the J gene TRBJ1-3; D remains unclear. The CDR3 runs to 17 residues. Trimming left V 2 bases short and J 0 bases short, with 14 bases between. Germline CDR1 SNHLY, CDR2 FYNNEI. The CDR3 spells CASSEILETSSGNTIYF. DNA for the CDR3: TGTGCCAGCAGTGAAATATTGGAAACTAGCTCTGGAAACACCATATATTTT.

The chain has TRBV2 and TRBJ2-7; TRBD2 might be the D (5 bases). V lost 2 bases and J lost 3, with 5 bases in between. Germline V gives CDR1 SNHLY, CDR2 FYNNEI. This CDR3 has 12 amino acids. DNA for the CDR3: TGTGCCAGCAGTGAACGGGACTACGAGCAGTACTTC. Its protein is CASSERDYEQYF.

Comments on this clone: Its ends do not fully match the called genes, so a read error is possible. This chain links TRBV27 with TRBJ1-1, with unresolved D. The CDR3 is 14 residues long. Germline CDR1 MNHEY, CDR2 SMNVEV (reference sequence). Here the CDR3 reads CAGSSLSAATEAFF. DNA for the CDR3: TGTGCCGGCAGTTCCCTGTCGGCGGCCACGGAAGCTTTCTTT.

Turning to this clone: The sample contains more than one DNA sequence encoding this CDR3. The CDR3 nucleotides read TGTGCCAGCAGTCGGACAGGTTCGAACACTGAAGCTTTCTTT. This translates into CASSRTGSNTEAFF. The genes are TRBV6-5 and TRBJ1-1; 7 positions match TRBD1. Germline CDR1 MNHEY, CDR2 SVGAGI. This CDR3 has 14 amino acids. V shed 5 bases, J shed 1 base, and the junction held 4 bases outside the gene matches.

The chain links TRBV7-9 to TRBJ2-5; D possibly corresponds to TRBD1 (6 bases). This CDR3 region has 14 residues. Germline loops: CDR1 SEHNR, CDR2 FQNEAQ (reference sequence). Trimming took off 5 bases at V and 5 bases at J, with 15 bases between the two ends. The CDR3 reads CASSGARGRETQYF. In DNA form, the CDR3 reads TGTGCCAGCAGCGGCGCCAGGGGTAGGGAGACCCAGTACTTC.

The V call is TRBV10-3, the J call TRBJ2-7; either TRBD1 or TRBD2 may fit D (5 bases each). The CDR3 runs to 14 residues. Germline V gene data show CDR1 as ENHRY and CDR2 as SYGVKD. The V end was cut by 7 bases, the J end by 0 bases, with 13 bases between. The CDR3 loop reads CAIKVRDDSYEQYF. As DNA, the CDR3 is TGTGCCATCAAGGTTCGGGACGACTCCTACGAGCAGTACTTC.

The CDR3 protein is CASGWDTSYEQYF. CDR3 DNA: TGTGCTAGTGGTTGGGACACTTCCTACGAGCAGTACTTC. The rearrangement links TRBV12-5 to TRBJ2-7; tentatively, D is TRBD1 (6 bases). CDR3 size: 13 residues. V was clipped by 4 bases and J by 1 base, with 8 bases between them. Looked up from germline, CDR1 is LGHNT and CDR2 is FRNRAP.

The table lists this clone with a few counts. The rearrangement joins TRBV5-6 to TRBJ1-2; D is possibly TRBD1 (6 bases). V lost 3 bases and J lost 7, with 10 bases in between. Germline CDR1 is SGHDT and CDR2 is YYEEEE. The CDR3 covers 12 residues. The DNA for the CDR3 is TGTGCCAGCAGCTCGGAGGGGGGTGGCTACACCTTC. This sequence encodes CASSSEGGGYTF.

Here the CDR3 reads CATERPQGVYEQYF. The CDR3 DNA follows: TGTGCCACCGAAAGGCCCCAGGGTGTCTACGAGCAGTACTTC. The V call is TRBV2, the J call TRBJ2-7; TRBD1 might be the D (5 bases). The CDR3 has 14 amino acids. In germline, CDR1 is SNHLY, CDR2 FYNNEI. Trimming shortened V by 10 bases and J by 3 bases, and 19 bases separated the two germline ends.

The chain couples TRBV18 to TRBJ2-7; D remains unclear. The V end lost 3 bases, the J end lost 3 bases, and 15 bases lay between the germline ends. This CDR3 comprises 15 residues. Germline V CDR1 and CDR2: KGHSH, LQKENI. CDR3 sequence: CASSPPGSERYEQYF. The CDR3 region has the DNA TGTGCCAGCTCACCCCCGGGCAGCGAGCGCTACGAGCAGTACTTC. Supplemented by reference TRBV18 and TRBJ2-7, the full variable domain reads NAGVMQNPRHLVRRRGQEARLRCSPMKGHSHVYWYRQLPEEGLKFMVYLQKENIIDESGMPKERFSAEFPKEGPSILRIQQVVRGDSAAYFCASSPPGSERYEQYFGPGTRLTVT.

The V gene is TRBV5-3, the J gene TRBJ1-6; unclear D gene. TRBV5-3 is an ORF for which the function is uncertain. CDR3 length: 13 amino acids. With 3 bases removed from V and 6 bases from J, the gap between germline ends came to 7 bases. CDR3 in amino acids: CARSYAGNSPLHF. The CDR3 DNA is TGTGCCAGAAGCTACGCAGGTAATTCACCCCTCCACTTT.

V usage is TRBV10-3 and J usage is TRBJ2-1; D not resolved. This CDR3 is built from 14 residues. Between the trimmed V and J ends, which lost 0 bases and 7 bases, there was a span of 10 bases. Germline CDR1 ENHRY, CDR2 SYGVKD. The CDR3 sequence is CAISESNPTNEQFF. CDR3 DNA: TGTGCCATCAGTGAGTCGAATCCTACGAATGAGCAGTTCTTC.

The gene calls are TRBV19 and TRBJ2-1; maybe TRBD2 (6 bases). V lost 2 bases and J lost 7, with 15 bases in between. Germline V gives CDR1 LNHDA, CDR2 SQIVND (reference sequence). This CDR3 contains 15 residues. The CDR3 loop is CASSISGEGRNEQFF. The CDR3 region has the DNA TGTGCCAGTAGTATATCGGGTGAGGGGAGGAATGAGCAGTTCTTC.

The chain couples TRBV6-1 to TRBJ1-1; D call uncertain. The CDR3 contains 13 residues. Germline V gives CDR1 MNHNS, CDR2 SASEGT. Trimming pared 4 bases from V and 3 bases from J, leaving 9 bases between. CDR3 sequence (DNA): TGTGCCAGCAGTGCAAATCCCGACACTGAAGCTTTCTTT. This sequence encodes CASSANPDTEAFF.

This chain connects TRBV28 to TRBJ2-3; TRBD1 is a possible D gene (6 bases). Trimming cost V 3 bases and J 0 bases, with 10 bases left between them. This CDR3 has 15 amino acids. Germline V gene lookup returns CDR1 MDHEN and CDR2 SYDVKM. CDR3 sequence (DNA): TGTGCCAGCAGTTTTCAGGGGATTAGCACAGATACGCAGTATTTT. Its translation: CASSFQGISTDTQYF.

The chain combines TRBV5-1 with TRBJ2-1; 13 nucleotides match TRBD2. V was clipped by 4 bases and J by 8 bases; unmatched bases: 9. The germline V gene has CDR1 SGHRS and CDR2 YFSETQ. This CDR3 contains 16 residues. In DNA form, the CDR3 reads TGCGCCAGCAGCGTAGCGATCGGACTAGCGGGAGATGAGCAGTTCTTC. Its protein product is CASSVAIGLAGDEQFF.

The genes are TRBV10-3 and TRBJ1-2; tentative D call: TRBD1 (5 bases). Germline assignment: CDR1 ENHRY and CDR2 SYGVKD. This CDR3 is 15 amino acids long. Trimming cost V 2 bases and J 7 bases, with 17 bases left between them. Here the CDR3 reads CAISEVQASVVGYTF. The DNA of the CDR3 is TGTGCCATCAGTGAGGTACAGGCCTCAGTAGTTGGCTACACCTTC.

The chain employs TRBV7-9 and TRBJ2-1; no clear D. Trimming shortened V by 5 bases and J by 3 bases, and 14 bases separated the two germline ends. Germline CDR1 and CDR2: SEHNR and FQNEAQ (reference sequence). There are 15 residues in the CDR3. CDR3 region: CASSPIRSDYNEQFF. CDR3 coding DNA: TGTGCCAGCAGCCCCATACGGTCGGACTACAATGAGCAGTTCTTC.